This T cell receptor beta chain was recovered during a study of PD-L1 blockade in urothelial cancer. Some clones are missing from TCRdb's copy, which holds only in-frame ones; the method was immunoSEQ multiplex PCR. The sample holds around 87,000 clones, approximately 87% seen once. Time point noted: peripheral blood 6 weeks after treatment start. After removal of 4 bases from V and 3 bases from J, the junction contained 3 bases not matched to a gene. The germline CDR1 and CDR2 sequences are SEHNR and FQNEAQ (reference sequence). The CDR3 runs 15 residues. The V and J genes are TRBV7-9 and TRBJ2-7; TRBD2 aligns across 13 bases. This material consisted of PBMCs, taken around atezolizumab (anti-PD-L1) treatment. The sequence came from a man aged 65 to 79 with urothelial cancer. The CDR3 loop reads CASSSGLAGVYEQYF. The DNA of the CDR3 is TGTGCCAGCAGCTCCGGACTAGCGGGGGTCTACGAGCAGTACTTC.